This TCR beta chain was captured in a study of T cells in localized non-small cell lung cancer. Notes on this clone: Its specificity is not known.

Repertoires were generated with immunoSEQ multiplex PCR, while TCRdb's copy carries only in-frame clones and drops some. The sample has over 10,000 clones; about four fifths are singletons. V trimming: 4 bases; J trimming: 8 bases; junction bases outside the gene matches: 1. The CDR3 consists of 12 residues. Germline V gene lookup returns CDR1 KGHSY and CDR2 FQNENV. Study outcomes and limitations: Adjacent lung held a median roughly 50 of the top 100 tumor clones.

Sample: peripheral blood, taken before any cancer treatment. The chain combines TRBV16 with TRBJ2-5; 10 bases are shared with TRBD2. This clonotype was obtained from a male donor aged 60 or older with stage I squamous cell lung carcinoma. The CDR3 sequence is CASSPSGRTQYF. In DNA, the CDR3 is TGTGCCAGCAGCCCTAGCGGGAGAACCCAGTACTTC.